This T cell receptor (beta chain) derives from a study of T cells in Graves' hyperthyroidism and ophthalmopathy. Regarding the study as a whole: Blood also contained most expanded thyroid clonotypes above 0.001.

On this clonotype itself: The antigen is not known.

Amplified regions were TCR beta CDR3 sequences from RNA transcripts. The study used the HTBI primer set for a first-round RT-PCR of the TCR CDR3. TCRdb processed the multiplex PCR reads anew with MiXCR; each CDR3 protein has one entry. The sample lists more than 500,000 distinct CDR3 sequences; about 14% were seen once. The study excluded patients with uncontrolled infection, other autoimmune disease, pregnancy or lactation. Clinicians diagnosed patients from clinical symptoms, serum thyroxine and TRAb, thyroid ultrasound and orbital computed tomography. Fresh peripheral blood, 9.5 to 10 ml of it, supplied the PBMCs. This CDR3 region has 13 residues. Germline assignment: CDR1 MNHEY and CDR2 SMNVEV (reference sequence). The junction had 6 bases not matched to a gene; V was cut back by 6 bases and J by 5 bases.

The sequence was obtained from a woman in her forties with Graves' ophthalmopathy. Sequencing was done on a sample of blood. The chain recombines TRBV27 with TRBJ1-2; 7 bases are shared with TRBD1. The CDR3 coding sequence is TGTGCCAGCAGCCCATGGGACAGATATGGCTACACCTTC. Residues: CASSPWDRYGYTF.